The entry below describes one T cell receptor beta chain. Germline CDR1 and CDR2: LNHNV and YYDKDF (reference sequence). This CDR3 has 15 amino acids. With 5 bases clipped from V and 1 base from J, the junction kept 0 bases outside the gene matches. The primer mix had 60 Vbeta and 13 Jbeta primers. Here immunoSEQ multiplex PCR was the method, and the copy in TCRdb shows in-frame clones only, minus some. The sample contains around 150,000 clones, 70% of which appear only once. The data belong to a study of cytomegalovirus exposure and HLA in healthy donors. Overall study: From HLA-typed donors, an early data release held some 91 million unique TCRs.

The origin of this receptor is a man aged 18 to 35 in good health and CMV-seropositive. This rearrangement joins TRBV15 to TRBJ2-3, with TRBD2 matching 13 bases. Sequences were obtained from PBMCs. This chain's CDR3 is CATSGLAGGTDTQYF. DNA for the CDR3: TGTGCCACCAGCGGACTAGCGGGGGGCACAGATACGCAGTATTTT.